This TCR beta chain was identified during a study of T cell responses to AZD1222 COVID-19 vaccine. This clone was detected once. Sequencing used immunoSEQ multiplex PCR; TCRdb keeps in-frame clones, though not all of them. The data show about 130,000 clones, 84% seen once. The sample here was peripheral blood, taken on day 0 of AZD1222 vaccination. The source is an adult in good health.

The CDR3 DNA follows: TGTGCCTCGATGGACACTGAAGCTTTCTTT. Translation gives CASMDTEAFF. The V and J genes are TRBV28 and TRBJ1-1, with no clear D. This CDR3 is 10 amino acids long. V shed 11 bases and J shed 3 bases, with 7 bases lying between them. Per the germline V gene, CDR1 is MDHEN and CDR2 is SYDVKM.